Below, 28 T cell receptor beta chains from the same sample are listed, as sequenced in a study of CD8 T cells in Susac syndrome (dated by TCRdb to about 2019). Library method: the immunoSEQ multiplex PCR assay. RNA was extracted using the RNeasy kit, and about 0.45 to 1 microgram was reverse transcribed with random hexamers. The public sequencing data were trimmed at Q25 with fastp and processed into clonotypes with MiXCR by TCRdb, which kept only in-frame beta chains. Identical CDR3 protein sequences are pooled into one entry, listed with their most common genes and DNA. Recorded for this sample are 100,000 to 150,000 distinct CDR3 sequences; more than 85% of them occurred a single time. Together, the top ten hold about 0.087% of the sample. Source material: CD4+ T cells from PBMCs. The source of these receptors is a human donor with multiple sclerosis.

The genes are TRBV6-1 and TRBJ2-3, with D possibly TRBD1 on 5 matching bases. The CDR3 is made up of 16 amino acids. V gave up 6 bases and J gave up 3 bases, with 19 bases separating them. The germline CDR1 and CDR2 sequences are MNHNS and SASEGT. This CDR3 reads CASRRAPSAGTDTQYF. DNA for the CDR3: TGTGCCAGCAGGCGCGCTCCCAGCGCAGGGACAGATACGCAGTATTTT.

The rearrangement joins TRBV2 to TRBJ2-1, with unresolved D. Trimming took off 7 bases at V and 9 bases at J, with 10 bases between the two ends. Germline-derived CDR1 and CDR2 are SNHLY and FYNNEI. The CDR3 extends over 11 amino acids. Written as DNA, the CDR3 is TGTGCCAGCATTTTAGCCGGTGAGCAGTTCTTC. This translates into CASILAGEQFF.

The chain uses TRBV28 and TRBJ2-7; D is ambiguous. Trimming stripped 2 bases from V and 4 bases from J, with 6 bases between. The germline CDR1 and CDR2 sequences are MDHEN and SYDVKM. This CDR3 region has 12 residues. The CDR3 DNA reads TGTGCCAGCAGTTTAGGGCTTTACGAGCAGTACTTC. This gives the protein CASSLGLYEQYF.

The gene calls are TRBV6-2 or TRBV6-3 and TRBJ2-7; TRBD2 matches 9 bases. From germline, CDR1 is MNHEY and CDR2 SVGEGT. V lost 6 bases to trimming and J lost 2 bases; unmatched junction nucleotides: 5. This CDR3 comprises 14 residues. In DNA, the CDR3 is TGTGCCAGCAGAAACAGCGGGGGGACCTACGAGCAGTACTTC. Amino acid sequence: CASRNSGGTYEQYF.

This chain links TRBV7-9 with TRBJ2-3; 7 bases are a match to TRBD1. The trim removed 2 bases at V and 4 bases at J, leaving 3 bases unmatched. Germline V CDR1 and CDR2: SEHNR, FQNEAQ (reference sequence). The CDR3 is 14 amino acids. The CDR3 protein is CASSLSTGADTQYF. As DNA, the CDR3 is TGTGCCAGCAGCTTATCTACAGGGGCAGATACGCAGTATTTT.

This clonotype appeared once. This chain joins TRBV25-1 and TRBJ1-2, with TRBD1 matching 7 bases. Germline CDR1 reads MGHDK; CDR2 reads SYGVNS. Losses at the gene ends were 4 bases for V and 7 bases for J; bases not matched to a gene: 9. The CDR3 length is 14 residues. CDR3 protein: CASSGLTGTVGYTF. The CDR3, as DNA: TGTGCCAGCAGTGGCCTGACAGGGACGGTTGGCTACACCTTC.

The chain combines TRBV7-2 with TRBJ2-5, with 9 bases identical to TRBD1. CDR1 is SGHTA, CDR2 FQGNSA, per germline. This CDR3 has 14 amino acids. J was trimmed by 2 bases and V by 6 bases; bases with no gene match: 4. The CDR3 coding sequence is TGTGCCAGCAGTCTGGGGACAGGGCAAGAGACCCAGTACTTC. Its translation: CASSLGTGQETQYF.

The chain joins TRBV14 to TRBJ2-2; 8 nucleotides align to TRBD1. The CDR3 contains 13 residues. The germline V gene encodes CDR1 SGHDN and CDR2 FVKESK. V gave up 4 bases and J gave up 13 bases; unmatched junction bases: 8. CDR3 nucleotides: TGTGCCAGCAGCCGACGCGACAGGGGACGGCTGTTTTTT. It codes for CASSRRDRGRLFF.

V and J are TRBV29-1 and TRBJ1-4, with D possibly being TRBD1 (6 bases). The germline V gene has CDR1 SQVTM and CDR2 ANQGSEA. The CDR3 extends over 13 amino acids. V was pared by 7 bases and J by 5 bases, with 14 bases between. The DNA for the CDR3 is TGCAGCGCCGAGGGGGGCCCGAATGAAAAACTGTTTTTT. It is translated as CSAEGGPNEKLFF. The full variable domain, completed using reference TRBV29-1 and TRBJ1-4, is SAVISQKPSRDICQRGTSLTIQCQVDSQVTMMFWYRQQPGQSLTLIATANQGSEATYESGFVIDKFPISRPNLTFSTLTVSNMSPEDSSIYLCSAEGGPNEKLFFGSGTQLSVL.

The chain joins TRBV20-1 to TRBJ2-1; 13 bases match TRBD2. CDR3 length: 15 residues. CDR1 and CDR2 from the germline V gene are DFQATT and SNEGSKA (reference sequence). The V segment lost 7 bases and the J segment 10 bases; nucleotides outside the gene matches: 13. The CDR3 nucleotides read TGCAGTGGCGCGGCTCAACTAGCGGGGGGGCGAGAGCAGTTCTTC. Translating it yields CSGAAQLAGGREQFF.

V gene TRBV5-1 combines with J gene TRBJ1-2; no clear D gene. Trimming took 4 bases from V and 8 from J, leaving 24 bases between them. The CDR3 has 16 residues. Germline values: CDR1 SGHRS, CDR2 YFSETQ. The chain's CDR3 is CASSPRAPGPEYGYTF. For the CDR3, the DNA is TGCGCCAGCAGCCCTCGTGCTCCCGGCCCTGAGTACGGCTACACCTTC.

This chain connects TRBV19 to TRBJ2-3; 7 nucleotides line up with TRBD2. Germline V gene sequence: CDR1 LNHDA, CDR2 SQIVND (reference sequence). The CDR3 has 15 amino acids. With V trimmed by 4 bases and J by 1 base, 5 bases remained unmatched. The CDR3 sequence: CASSRASGRTDTQYF. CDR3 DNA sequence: TGTGCCAGTAGTAGGGCTAGCGGACGCACAGATACGCAGTATTTT.

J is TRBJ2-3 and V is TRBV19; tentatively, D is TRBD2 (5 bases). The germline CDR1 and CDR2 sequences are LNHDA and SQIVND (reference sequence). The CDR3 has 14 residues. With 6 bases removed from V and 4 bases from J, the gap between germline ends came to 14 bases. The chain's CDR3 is CASRVGESADTQYF. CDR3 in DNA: TGTGCCAGTAGAGTCGGGGAATCTGCAGATACGCAGTATTTT.

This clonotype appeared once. The CDR3 reads CASSLAQERSEAFF. In DNA form, the CDR3 reads TGTGCCAGCAGCTTGGCTCAGGAAAGGTCTGAAGCTTTCTTT. The chain joins TRBV5-4 to TRBJ1-1, with D unresolved. Germline V gives CDR1 SGHNT, CDR2 YYREEE (reference sequence). This CDR3 has 14 amino acids. The V end was cut by 0 bases, the J end by 6 bases, with 12 bases between.

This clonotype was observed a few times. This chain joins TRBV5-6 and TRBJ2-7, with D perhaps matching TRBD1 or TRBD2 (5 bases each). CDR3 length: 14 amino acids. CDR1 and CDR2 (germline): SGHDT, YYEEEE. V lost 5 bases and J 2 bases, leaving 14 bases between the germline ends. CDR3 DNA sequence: TGTGCCAGCAGTTACCGGGACGGTACCTACGAGCAGTACTTC. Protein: CASSYRDGTYEQYF.

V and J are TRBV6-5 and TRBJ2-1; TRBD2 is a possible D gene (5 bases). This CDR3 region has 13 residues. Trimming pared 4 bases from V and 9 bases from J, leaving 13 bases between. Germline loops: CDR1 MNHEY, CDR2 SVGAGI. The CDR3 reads CASSFPGYGEQFF. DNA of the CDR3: TGTGCCAGCAGTTTCCCGGGATACGGTGAGCAGTTCTTC.

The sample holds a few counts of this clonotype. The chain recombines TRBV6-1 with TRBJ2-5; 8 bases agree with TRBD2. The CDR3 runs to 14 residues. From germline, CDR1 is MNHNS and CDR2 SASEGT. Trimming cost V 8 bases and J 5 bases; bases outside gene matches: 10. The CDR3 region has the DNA TGTGCCAGCCAACCGGGACTAGAAGGGGAGACCCAGTACTTC. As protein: CASQPGLEGETQYF.

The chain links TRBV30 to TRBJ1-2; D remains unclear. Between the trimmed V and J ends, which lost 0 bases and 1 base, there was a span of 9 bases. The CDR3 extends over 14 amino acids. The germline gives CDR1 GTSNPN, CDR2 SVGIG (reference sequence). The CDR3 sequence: CAWSVGRYNYGYTF. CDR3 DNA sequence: TGTGCCTGGAGTGTTGGACGGTATAACTATGGCTACACCTTC.

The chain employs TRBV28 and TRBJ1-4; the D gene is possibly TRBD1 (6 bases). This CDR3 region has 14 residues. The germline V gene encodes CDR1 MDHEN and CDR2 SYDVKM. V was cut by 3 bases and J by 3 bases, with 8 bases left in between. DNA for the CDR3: TGTGCCAGCAGTTTGACAGGACCTAATGAAAAACTGTTTTTT. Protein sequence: CASSLTGPNEKLFF.

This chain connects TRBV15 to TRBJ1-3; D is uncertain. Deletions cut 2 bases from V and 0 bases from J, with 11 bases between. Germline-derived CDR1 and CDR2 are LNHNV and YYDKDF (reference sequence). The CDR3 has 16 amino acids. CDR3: CATSRRGGLSGNTIYF. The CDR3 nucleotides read TGTGCCACCAGCAGACGTGGAGGGCTCTCTGGAAACACCATATATTTT.

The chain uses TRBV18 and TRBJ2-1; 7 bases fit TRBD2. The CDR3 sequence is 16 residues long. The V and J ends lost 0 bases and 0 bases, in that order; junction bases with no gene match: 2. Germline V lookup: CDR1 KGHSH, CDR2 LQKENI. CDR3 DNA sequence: TGTGCCAGCTCACCACCTGCGGGGGTCTCCTACAATGAGCAGTTCTTC. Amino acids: CASSPPAGVSYNEQFF.

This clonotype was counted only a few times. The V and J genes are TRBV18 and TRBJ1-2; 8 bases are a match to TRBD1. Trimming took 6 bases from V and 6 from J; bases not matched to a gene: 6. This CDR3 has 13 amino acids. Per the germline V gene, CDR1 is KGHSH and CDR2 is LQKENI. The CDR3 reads CASSRGQGDGYTF. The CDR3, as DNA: TGTGCCAGCTCCCGAGGACAGGGCGATGGCTACACCTTC.

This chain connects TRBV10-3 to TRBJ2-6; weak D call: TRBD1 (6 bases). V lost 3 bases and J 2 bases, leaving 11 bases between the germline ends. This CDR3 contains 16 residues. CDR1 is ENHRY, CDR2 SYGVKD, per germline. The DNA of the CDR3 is TGTGCCATCAGTGAACAGGGTGAAGCTGGGGCCAACGTCCTGACTTTC. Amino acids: CAISEQGEAGANVLTF.

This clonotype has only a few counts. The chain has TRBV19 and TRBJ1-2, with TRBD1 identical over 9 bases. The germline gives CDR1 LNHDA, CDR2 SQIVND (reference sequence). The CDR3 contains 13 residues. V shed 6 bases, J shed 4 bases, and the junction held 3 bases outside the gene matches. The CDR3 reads CASRRTGAYGYTF. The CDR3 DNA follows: TGTGCCAGTAGGAGGACAGGGGCCTATGGCTACACCTTC.

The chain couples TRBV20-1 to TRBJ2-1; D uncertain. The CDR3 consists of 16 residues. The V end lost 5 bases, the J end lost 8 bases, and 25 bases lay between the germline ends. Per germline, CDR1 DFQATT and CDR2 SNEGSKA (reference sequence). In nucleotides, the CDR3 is TGCAGTGCTCCCCCAAGTCGGGCAGGCATAATATATGAGCAGTTCTTC. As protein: CSAPPSRAGIIYEQFF.

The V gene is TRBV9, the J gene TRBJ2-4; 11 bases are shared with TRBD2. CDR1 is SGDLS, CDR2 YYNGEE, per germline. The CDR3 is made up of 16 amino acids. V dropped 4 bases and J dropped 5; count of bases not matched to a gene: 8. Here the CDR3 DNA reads TGTGCCAGCAGCTCCCGACTAGCGGGAAGGGAAAACATTCAGTACTTC. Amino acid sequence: CASSSRLAGRENIQYF.

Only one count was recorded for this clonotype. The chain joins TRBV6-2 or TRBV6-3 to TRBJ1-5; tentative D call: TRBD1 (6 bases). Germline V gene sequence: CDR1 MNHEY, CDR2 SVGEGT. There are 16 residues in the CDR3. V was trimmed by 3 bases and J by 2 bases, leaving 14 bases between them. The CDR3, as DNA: TGTGCCAGCAGTTATTTTTGGACAGAGGGCAATCAGCCCCAGCATTTT. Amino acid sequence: CASSYFWTEGNQPQHF.

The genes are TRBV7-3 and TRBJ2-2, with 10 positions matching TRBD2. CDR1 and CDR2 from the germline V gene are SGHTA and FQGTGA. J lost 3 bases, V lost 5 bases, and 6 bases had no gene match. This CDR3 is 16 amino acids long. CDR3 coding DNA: TGTGCCAGCAGCCTCAGCGGGGGGGCCTACACCGGGGAGCTGTTTTTT. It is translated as CASSLSGGAYTGELFF.